A single TCR beta chain is shown here with its context. Antigen unknown. After removal of 10 bases from V and 7 bases from J, the junction contained 5 bases not matched to a gene. CDR3 length: 11 residues. CDR1 and CDR2 from the germline V gene are MNHNS and SASEGT. The sample is drawn from a study of shared clonotypes between healthy human individuals. TCRdb's table, derived via immunoSEQ multiplex PCR, lists solely in-frame clones and lacks some. This sample carries about 2.2 million clones, 93% of them seen once, and the ten largest clones take about 1.8%. Notes on the study in general: The study sampled only blood, and tissue repertoires likely differ. Donor clonotype sharing was expected to depend on sequencing depth. Larger estimated richness was generally recorded for naive subsets relative to memory subsets.

Naive CD8 cells lacked CD45RO, underwent positive selection for CCR7 and left out terminally differentiated effector memory CD45RA+ cells. Within Nashville, Tennessee resided all donors, each a Caucasian adult. The sample taken for sequencing was naive CD8+ T cells from PBMCs. The TCR sequence derives from a man aged 18 to 35 in good health. Some clones in this sample may be carry-over from other donors' samples. V and J are TRBV6-1 and TRBJ2-7; TRBD1 matches 9 bases. The CDR3 nucleotides read TGTGCCACCGGACAGGGGAGGGAGCAGTACTTC. Translating gives CATGQGREQYF.